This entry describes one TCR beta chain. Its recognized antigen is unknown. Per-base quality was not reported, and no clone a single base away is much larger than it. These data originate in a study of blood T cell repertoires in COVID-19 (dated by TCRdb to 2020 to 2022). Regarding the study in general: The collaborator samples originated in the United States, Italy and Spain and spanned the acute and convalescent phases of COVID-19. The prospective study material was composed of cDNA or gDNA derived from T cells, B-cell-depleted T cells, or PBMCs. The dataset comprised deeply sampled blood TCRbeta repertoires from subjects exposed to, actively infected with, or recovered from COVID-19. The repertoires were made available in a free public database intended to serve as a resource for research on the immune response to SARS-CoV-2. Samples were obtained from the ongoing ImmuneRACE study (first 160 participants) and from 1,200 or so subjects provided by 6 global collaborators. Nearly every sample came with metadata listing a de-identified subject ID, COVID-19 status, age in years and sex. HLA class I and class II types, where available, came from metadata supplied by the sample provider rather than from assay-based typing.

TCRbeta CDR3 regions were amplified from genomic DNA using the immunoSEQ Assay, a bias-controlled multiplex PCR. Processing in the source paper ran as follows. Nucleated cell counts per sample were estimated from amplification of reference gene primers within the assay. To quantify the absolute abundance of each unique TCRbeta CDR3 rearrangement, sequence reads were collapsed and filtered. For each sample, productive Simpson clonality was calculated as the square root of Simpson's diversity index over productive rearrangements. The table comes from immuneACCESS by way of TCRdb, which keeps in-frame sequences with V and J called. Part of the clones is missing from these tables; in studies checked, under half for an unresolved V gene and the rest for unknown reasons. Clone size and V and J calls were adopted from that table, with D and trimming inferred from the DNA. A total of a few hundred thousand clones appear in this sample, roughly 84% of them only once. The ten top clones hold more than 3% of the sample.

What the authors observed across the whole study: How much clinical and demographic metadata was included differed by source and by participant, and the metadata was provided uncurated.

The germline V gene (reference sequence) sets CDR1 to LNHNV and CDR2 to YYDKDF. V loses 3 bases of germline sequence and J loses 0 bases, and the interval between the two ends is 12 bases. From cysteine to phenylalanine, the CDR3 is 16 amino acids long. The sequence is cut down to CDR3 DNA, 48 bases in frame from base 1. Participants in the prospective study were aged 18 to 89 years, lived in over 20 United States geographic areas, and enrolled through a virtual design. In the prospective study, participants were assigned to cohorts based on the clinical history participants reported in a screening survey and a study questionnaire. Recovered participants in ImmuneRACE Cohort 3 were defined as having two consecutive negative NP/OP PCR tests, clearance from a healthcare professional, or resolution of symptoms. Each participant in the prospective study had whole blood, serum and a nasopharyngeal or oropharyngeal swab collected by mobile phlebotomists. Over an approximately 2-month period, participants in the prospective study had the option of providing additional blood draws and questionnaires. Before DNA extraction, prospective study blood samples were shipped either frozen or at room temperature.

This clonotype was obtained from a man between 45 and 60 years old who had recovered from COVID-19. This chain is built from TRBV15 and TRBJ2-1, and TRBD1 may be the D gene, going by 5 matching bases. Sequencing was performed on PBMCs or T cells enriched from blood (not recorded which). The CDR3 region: CATSSNQGSSYNEQFF. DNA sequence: TGTGCCACCAGCAGTAACCAGGGCAGCTCCTACAATGAGCAGTTCTTC.